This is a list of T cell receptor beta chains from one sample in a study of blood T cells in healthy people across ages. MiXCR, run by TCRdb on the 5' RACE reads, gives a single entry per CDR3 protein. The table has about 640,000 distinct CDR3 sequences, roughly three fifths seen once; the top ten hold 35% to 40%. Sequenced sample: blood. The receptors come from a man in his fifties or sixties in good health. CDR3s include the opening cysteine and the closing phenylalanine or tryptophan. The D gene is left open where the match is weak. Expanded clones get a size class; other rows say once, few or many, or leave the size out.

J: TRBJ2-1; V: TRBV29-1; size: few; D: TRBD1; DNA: TGCAGCGTCCAGACAGGGGATGAGCAGTTCTTC; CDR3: CSVQTGDEQFF
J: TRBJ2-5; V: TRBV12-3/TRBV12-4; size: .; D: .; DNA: TGTGCCAGCAGCCGTAGTTTGGCAGCGGGCCAAGAGACCCAGTACTTC; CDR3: CASSRSLAAGQETQYF
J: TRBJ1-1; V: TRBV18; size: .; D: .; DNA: TGTGCCAGCTCACCAAGGCCAGGATTCCAGAACACTGAAGCTTTCTTT; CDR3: CASSPRPGFQNTEAFF
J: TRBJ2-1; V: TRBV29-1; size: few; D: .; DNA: TGCACCATCCTGATGGTAAATGAGCAGTTCTTC; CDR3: CTILMVNEQFF
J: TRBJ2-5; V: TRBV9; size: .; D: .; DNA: TGTGCCAGCAGCGTAGGAATTGAGTCCAGAGAGACCCAGTACTTC; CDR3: CASSVGIESRETQYF
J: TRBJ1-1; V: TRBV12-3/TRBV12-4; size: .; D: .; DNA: TGTGCCAGCAGTGTAAGCAGGGGAACTGAAGCTTTCTTT; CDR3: CASSVSRGTEAFF
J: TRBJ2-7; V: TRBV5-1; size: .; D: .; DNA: TGCGCCAGCAGCCCTTCAAACCGGGCCGCTCGGGAGCAGTACTTC; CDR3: CASSPSNRAAREQYF
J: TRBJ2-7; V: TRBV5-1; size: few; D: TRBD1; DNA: TGCGCCAGCAGCCCGGGGACAGGGGCTCCCTCCTACGAGCAGTACTTC; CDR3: CASSPGTGAPSYEQYF
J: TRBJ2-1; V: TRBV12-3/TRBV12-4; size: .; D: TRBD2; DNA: TGTGCCAGCAGAACTAGCGGGGGATGGCGGGAGCAGTTCTTC; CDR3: CASRTSGGWREQFF
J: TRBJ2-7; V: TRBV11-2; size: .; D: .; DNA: TGTGCCAGCAGCTTACTAACCCAGGCGGACAATGAGCAGTACTTC; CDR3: CASSLLTQADNEQYF
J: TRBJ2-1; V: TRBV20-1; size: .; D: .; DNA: TGCAGTGCCCCCGCCACCCGGGAGCAGTTCTTC; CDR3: CSAPATREQFF
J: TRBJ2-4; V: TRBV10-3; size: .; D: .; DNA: TGTGCCCCTCATCCCCTACCTTTCGAGTACTTC; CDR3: CAPHPLPFEYF
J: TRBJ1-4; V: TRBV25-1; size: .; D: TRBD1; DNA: TGTGCCAGCAGTGGAAGGTTGGCAGGGGGGGAAAATGAAAAACTGTTTTTT; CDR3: CASSGRLAGGENEKLFF
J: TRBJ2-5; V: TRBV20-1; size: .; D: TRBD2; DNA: TGCAGTGCTAGAAAGACTAGCAAAGAGACCCAGTACTTC; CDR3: CSARKTSKETQYF
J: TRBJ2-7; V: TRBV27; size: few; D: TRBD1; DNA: TGTGCCAGCAGCCGGACAGGGGCGGTGTACGAGCAGTACTTC; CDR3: CASSRTGAVYEQYF
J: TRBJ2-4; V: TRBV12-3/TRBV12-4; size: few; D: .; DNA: TGTGCCAGCAGTTTAGCCGGCCTAGCCAAAAACATTCAGTACTTC; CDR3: CASSLAGLAKNIQYF
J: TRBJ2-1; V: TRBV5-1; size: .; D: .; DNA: TGCGCCAGCAGCTTGGCAGGGCGAGACTACAATGAGCAGTTCTTC; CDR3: CASSLAGRDYNEQFF
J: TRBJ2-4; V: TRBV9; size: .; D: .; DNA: TGTGCCAGCAGCGTAAGCCCTCATATCTCGATCGGGAACATTCAGTACTTC; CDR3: CASSVSPHISIGNIQYF
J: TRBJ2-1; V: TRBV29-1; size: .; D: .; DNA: TGCAGCGTTAGGGTGGAAACCTACAATGAGCAGTTCTTC; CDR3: CSVRVETYNEQFF
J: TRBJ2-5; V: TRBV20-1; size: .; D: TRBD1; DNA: TGCAGTGCGGTGACAGGGGGTGGAGAGACCCAGTACTTC; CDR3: CSAVTGGGETQYF
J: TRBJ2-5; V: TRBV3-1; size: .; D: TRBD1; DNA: TGTGCCAGCAGCCAAGATGGGCAGGGGGTAAGGACCCAGTACTTC; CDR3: CASSQDGQGVRTQYF
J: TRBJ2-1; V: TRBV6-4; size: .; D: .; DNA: TGTGCCAGCAGTCAAACAGGGTGGGCCTACAATGAGCAGTTCTTC; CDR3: CASSQTGWAYNEQFF
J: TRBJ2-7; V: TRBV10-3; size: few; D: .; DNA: TGTGCCATCAAGCAAGACACGCACCGGTACGAGCAGTACTTC; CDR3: CAIKQDTHRYEQYF
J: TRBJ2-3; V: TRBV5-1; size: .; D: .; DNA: TGCGCCAGCAGCTTTACCACCGCCAGCACAGATACGCAGTATTTT; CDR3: CASSFTTASTDTQYF
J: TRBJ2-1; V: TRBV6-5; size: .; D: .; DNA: TGTGCCAGCAGTTACCAGGGGACGGGGTACAATGAGCAGTTCTTC; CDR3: CASSYQGTGYNEQFF
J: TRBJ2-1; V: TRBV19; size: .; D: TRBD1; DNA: TGTGCCAGTAGTCAATACAGGGGTACCTACAATGAGCAGTTCTTC; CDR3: CASSQYRGTYNEQFF
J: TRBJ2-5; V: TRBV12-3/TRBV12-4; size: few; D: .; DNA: TGTGCCAGCAGCCCCGGGACGGCCTACCAAGAGACCCAGTACTTC; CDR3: CASSPGTAYQETQYF
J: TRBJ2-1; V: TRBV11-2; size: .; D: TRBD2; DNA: TGTGCCAGCAGCCCTAGCGGGGGGACCGGTAATGAGCAGTTCTTC; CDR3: CASSPSGGTGNEQFF
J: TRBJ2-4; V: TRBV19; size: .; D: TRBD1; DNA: TGTGCCAGTAGTAACCAGGGGGTAAACATTCAGTACTTC; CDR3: CASSNQGVNIQYF
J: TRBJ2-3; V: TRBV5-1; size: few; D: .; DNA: TGCGCCAGCAGCCCCGGGGGCCACATCGATACGCAGTATTTT; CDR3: CASSPGGHIDTQYF
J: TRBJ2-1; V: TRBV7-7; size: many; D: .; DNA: TGTGCCAGCAGCGCTGACAGTTACAATGAGCAGTTCTTC; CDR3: CASSADSYNEQFF
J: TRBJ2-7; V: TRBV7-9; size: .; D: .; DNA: TGTACCAGCAGCCCCACGGGGTACGAGCAGTACTTC; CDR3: CTSSPTGYEQYF
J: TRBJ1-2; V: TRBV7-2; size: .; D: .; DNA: TGTGCCAGCAGCCCAGCCGGACAGTACTATGGCTACACCTTC; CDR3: CASSPAGQYYGYTF
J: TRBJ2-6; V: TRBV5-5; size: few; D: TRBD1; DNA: TGTGCCAGCAGCAACGTTCCGACAGGGATCTCTGGGGCCAACGTCCTGACTTTC; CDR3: CASSNVPTGISGANVLTF
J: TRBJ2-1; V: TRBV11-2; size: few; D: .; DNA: TGTGCCAGCAGCTTAGAGGGGGTGAGGGACAATGAGCAGTTCTTC; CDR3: CASSLEGVRDNEQFF
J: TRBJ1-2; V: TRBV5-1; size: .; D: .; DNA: TGCGCCAGCAGCGTGCTCAACAGGGCGGGTGGCTACACCTTC; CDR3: CASSVLNRAGGYTF
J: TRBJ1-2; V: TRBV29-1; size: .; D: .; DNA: TGCAGCGGCGGAGAGGATAACTATGGCTACACCTTC; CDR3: CSGGEDNYGYTF
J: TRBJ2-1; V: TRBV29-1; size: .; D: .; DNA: TGCAGCGTTGTCGGTGGGGCAATGGACAATGAGCAGTTCTTC; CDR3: CSVVGGAMDNEQFF
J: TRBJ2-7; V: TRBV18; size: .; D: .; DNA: TGTGCCAGCTCACCTTCCGGTAACTACGAGCAGTACTTC; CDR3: CASSPSGNYEQYF
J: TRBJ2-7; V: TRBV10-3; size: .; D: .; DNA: TGTGCCATCAGTGAGGACAGCTTGAATGAGCAGTACTTC; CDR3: CAISEDSLNEQYF
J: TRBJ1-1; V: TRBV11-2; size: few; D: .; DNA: TGTGCCAGCAGCCCGGACCGCGGGGACACTGAAGCTTTCTTT; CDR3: CASSPDRGDTEAFF
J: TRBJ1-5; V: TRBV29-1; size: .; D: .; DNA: TGCAGCGTTGGTCAAGCCAATCAGCCCCAGCATTTT; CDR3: CSVGQANQPQHF